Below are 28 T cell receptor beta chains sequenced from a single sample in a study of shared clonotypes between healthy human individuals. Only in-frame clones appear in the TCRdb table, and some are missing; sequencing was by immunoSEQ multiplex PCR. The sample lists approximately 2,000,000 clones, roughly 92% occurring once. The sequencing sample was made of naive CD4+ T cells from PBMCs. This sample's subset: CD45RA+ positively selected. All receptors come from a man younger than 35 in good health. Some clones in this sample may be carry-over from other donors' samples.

CDR3 in amino acids: CASSSGLAGHTDTQYF. The CDR3 bases are TGTGCCAGCAGCTCAGGACTAGCGGGACACACAGATACGCAGTATTTT. V is TRBV5-4 and J is TRBJ2-3, with 12 bases matching TRBD2. This CDR3 spans 16 amino acids. Germline V gene data show CDR1 as SGHNT and CDR2 as YYREEE (reference sequence). The V and J ends lost 3 bases and 2 bases, in that order; junction bases with no gene match: 4.

CDR3 coding DNA: TGTGCCAGTAGTCTTACTAGTTACCAGGATGAGCAGTTCTTC. It encodes CASSLTSYQDEQFF. This chain joins TRBV19 and TRBJ2-1, with a tentative D call TRBD2 (5 bases). Trimming took 5 bases from V and 8 from J, leaving 16 bases between them. The length of the CDR3 is 14 residues. CDR1 and CDR2 from the germline V gene are LNHDA and SQIVND (reference sequence).

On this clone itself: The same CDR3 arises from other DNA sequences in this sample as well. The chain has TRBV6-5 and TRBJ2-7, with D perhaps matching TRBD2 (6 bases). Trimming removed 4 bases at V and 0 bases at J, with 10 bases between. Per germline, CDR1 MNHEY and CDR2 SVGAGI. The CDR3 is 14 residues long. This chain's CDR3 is CASSSGTASYEQYF. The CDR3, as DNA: TGTGCCAGCAGTTCCGGGACTGCCTCCTACGAGCAGTACTTC.

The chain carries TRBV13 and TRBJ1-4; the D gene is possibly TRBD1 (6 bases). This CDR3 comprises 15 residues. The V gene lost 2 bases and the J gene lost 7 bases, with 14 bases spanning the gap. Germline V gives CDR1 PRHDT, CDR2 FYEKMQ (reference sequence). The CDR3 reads CASSLRTPGAEKLFF. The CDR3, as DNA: TGTGCCAGCAGCTTAAGGACCCCGGGGGCTGAAAAACTGTTTTTT.

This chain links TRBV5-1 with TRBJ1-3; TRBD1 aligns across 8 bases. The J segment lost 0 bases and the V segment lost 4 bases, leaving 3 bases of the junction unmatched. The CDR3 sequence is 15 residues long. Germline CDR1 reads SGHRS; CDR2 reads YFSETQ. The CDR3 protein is CASSPTGASGNTIYF. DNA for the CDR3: TGCGCCAGCAGCCCGACAGGGGCCTCTGGAAACACCATATATTTT.

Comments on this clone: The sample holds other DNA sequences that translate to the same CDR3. CDR3 amino acids: CATSKRQGQETQYF. In DNA form, the CDR3 reads TGTGCCACCAGCAAGAGACAGGGGCAAGAGACCCAGTACTTC. The chain is built from TRBV15 and TRBJ2-5, with TRBD1 matching over 8 bases. This CDR3 is built from 14 residues. The ends lost 4 bases at V and 2 bases at J; junction bases unmatched: 3. Germline-derived CDR1 and CDR2 are LNHNV and YYDKDF (reference sequence).

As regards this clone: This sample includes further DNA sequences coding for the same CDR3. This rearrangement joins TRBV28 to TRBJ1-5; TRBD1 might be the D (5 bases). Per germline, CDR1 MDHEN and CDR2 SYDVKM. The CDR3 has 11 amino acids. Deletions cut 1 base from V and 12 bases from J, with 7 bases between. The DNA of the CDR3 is TGTGCCAGCAGTTTATTGGGGCGCCAGCATTTT. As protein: CASSLLGRQHF.

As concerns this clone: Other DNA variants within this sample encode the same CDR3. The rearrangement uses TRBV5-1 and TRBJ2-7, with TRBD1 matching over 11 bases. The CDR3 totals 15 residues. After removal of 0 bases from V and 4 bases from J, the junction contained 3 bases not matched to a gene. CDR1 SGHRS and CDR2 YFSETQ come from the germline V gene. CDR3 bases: TGCGCCAGCAGCTTGGTAGGGACAGGGGGTTACGAGCAGTACTTC. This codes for CASSLVGTGGYEQYF.

The CDR3 spells CATSRVGGYDEKLFF. Here the CDR3 DNA reads TGTGCCACCAGCAGAGTTGGAGGATACGATGAAAAACTGTTTTTT. The genes are TRBV15 and TRBJ1-4; the D is unclear. The CDR3 covers 15 residues. Germline values: CDR1 LNHNV, CDR2 YYDKDF (reference sequence). Trimming stripped 1 base from V and 6 bases from J, with 12 bases between.

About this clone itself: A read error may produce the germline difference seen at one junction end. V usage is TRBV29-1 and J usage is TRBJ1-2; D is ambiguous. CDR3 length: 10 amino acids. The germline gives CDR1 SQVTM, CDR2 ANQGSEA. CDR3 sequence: CSVEDYGCTF. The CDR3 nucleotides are TGCAGCGTTGAAGATTACGGCTGCACCTTC.

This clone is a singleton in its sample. For the CDR3, the DNA is TGTGCCAGCAGCCCCCGGGACAGGCCGCTCTATGGCTACACCTTC. This codes for CASSPRDRPLYGYTF. J is TRBJ1-2 and V is TRBV14, with 8 bases fitting TRBD1. Germline V gives CDR1 SGHDN, CDR2 FVKESK. CDR3 length: 15 amino acids. The V gene end was trimmed by 4 bases and the J gene end by 4 bases; junction bases not matched to a gene: 8.

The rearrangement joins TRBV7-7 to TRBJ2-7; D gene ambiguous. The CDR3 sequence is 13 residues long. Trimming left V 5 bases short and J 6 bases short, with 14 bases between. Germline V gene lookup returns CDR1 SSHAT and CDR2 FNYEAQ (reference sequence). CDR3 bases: TGTGCCAGCAGCGCGGACCCTTCCGGCGAGCAGTACTTC. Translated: CASSADPSGEQYF.

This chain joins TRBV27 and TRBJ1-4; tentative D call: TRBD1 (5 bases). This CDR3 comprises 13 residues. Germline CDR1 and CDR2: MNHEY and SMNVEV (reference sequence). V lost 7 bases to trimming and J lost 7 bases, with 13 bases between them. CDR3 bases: TGTGCCAGCAAAGCGGGGGTCGGTGAAAAACTGTTTTTT. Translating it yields CASKAGVGEKLFF.

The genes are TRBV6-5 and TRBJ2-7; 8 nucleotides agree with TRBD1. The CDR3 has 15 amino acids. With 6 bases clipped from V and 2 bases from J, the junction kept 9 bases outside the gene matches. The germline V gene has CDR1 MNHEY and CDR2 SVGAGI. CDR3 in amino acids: CASSIYRTGPYEQYF. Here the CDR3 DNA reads TGTGCCAGCAGCATCTACAGGACAGGGCCCTACGAGCAGTACTTC.

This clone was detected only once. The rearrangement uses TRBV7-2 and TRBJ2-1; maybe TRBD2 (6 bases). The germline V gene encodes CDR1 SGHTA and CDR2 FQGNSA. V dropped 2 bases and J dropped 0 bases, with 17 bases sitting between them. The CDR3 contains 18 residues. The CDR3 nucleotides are TGTGCCAGCAGCTTACCCTCCCGCGGGAAAAGCTCCTACAATGAGCAGTTCTTC. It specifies CASSLPSRGKSSYNEQFF. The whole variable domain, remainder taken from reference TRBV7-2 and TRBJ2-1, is GAGVSQSPSNKVTEKGKDVELRCDPISGHTALYWYRQSLGQGLEFLIYFQGNSAPDKSGLPSDRFSAERTGGSVSTLTIQRTQQEDSAVYLCASSLPSRGKSSYNEQFFGPGTRLTVL.

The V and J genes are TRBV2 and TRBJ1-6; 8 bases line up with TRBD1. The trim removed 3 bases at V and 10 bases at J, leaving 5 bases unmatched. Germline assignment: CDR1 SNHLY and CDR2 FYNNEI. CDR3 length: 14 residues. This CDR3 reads CASSELQGESPLHF. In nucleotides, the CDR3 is TGTGCCAGCAGTGAGTTACAGGGGGAATCACCCCTCCACTTT. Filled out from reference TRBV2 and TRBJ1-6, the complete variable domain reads EPEVTQTPSHQVTQMGQEVILRCVPISNHLYFYWYRQILGQKVEFLVSFYNNEISEKSEIFDDQFSVERPDGSNFTLKIRSTKLEDSAMYFCASSELQGESPLHFGNGTRLTVT.

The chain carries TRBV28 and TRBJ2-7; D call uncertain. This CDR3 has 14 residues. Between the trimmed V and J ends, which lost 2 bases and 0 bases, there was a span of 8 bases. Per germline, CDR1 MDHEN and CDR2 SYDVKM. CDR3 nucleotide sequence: TGTGCCAGCAGTTTAATGCAGGTCTCCTACGAGCAGTACTTC. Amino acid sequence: CASSLMQVSYEQYF.

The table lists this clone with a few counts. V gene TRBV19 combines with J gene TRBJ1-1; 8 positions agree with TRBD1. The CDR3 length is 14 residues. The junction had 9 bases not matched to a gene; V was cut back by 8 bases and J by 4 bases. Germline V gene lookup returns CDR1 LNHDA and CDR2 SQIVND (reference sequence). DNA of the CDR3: TGTGCCAGTTTAAAGCAGGGGGCGGTCACTGAAGCTTTCTTT. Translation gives CASLKQGAVTEAFF.

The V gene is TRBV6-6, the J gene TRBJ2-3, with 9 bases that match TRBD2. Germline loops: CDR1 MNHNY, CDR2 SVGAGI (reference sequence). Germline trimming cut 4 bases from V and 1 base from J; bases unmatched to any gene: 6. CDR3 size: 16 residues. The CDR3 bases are TGTGCCAGCAGTTCTCCTATAGCGGGAGGCACAGATACGCAGTATTTT. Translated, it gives CASSSPIAGGTDTQYF.

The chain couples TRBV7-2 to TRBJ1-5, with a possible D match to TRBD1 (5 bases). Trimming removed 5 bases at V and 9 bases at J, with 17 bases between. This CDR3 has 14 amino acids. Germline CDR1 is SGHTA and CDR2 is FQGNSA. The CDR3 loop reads CASSLSPGLGPQHF. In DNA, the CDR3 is TGTGCCAGCAGCCTTAGCCCAGGGTTGGGGCCCCAGCATTTT.

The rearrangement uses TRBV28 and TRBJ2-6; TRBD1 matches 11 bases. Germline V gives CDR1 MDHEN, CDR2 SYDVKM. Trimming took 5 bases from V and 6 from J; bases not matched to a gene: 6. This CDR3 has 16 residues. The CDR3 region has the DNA TGTGCCAGCAGTCAGGACAGGGGGCGGGAGGCCAACGTCCTGACTTTC. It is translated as CASSQDRGREANVLTF.

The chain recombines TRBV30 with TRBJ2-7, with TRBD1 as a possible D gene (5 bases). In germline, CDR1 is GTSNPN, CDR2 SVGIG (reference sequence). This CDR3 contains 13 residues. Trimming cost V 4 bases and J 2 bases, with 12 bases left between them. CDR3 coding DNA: TGTGCCTGGAATTGGGGCCCTCCCTACGAGCAGTACTTC. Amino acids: CAWNWGPPYEQYF.

The CDR3: CASSQVGGGQSTDTQYF. CDR3 sequence (DNA): TGCGCCAGCAGCCAAGTCGGGGGGGGTCAGAGCACAGATACGCAGTATTTT. V and J are TRBV4-3 and TRBJ2-3; 8 positions match TRBD2. This CDR3 has 17 residues. CDR1 and CDR2 from the germline V gene are LGHNA and YSLEER. V lost 1 base, J lost 0 bases, and 6 bases stayed unmatched.

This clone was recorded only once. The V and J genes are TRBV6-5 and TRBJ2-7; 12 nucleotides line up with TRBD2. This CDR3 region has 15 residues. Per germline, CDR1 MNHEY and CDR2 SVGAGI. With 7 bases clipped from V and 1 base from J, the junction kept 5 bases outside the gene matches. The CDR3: CASTVTSGSSYEQYF. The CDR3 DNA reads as TGTGCCAGCACAGTGACTAGCGGGAGTTCCTACGAGCAGTACTTC.

The DNA of the CDR3 is TGTGCCAGCAGCCGATTCGGACAGGGGAACTACGAGCAGTACTTC. This codes for CASSRFGQGNYEQYF. The chain employs TRBV7-2 and TRBJ2-7, with 9 positions matching TRBD1. CDR3 length equals 15 residues. With 5 bases clipped from V and 3 bases from J, the junction kept 8 bases outside the gene matches. Germline V gene data show CDR1 as SGHTA and CDR2 as FQGNSA.

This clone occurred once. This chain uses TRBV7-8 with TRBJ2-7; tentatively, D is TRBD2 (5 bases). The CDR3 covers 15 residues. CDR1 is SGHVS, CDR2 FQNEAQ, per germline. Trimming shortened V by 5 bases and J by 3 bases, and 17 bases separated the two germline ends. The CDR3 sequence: CASSPTRAVIYEQYF. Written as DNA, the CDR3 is TGTGCCAGCAGCCCCACGCGAGCGGTAATCTACGAGCAGTACTTC.

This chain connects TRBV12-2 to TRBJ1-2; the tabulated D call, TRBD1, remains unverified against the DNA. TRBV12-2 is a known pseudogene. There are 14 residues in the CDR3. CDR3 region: CASRSRTGRYGYTF. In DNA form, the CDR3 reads TGTGCAAGTCGCTCAAGGACAGGGCGCTATGGCTACACCTTC.

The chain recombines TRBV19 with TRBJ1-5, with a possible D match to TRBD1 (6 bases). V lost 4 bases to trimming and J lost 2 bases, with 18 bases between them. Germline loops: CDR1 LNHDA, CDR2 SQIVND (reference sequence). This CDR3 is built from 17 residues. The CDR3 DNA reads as TGTGCCAGTAGTACACGGAAGGGGGATGGCGGCAATCAGCCCCAGCATTTT. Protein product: CASSTRKGDGGNQPQHF. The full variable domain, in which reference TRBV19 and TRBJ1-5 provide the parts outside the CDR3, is DGGITQSPKYLFRKEGQNVTLSCEQNLNHDAMYWYRQDPGQGLRLIYYSQIVNDFQKGDIAEGYSVSREKKESFPLTVTSAQKNPTAFYLCASSTRKGDGGNQPQHFGDGTRLSIL.